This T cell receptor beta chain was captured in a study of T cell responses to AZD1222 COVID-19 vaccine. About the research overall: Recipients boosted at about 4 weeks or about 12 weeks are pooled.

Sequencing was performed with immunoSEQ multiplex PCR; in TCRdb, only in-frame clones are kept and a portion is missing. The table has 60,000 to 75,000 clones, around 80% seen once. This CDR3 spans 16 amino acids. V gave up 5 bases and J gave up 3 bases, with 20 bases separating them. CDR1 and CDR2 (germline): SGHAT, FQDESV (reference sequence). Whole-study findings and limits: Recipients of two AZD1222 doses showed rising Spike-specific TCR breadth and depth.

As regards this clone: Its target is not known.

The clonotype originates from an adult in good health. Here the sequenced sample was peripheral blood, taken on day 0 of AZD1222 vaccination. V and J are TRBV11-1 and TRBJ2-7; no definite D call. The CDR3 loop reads CASSPRRGDVDYEQYF. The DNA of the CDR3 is TGTGCCAGCAGCCCCCGTAGAGGTGACGTTGACTACGAGCAGTACTTC. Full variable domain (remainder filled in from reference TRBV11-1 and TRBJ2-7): EAEVAQSPRYKITEKSQAVAFWCDPISGHATLYWYRQILGQGPELLVQFQDESVVDDSQLPKDRFSAERLKGVDSTLKIQPAELGDSAMYLCASSPRRGDVDYEQYFGPGTRLTVT.